These 20 T cell receptor beta chains share one sample of origin, sequenced in a study of cytomegalovirus exposure and HLA in healthy donors (dated by TCRdb to 2016 to 2017). The library relied on the immunoSEQ multiplex PCR assay. A mixture of 60 forward primers for TCR Vbeta segments and 13 reverse primers for TCR Jbeta segments was used in the multiplex PCR. The immuneACCESS repertoire file appears here via TCRdb, limited to in-frame rearrangements. These files lack a portion of the clones; in checked studies, under half of the deficit traces to unresolved V genes, and the cause of the others is not known. Recorded for this sample are tens of thousands of clones; roughly 67% of them occurred a single time. The ten largest clones capture roughly 5.9% of the sample. The sample consisted of PBMCs. The receptor source for this set is a man aged 45-60 years in good health and CMV-seronegative.

A word on this clone: Germline and junction disagree at one end, which may indicate a read error. The J gene is TRBJ2-7, the V gene TRBV2; D is unresolved. The CDR3 totals 11 residues. The germline V gene has CDR1 SNHLY and CDR2 FYNNEI. CDR3 nucleotides: TGTGCCAGCACTGAACTCTACGAGCAGTACTTC. It is translated as CASTELYEQYF.

The chain joins TRBV6-6 to TRBJ2-2; D possibly corresponds to TRBD1 (6 bases). The ends were cut back, 0 bases at V and 3 bases at J, with 11 bases in the middle. This CDR3 contains 16 residues. Germline-derived CDR1 and CDR2 are MNHNY and SVGAGI (reference sequence). The CDR3 DNA reads TGTGCCAGCAGTTACTCTACAGGGTGGGACACCGGGGAGCTGTTTTTT. It encodes CASSYSTGWDTGELFF.

The chain uses TRBV10-3 and TRBJ1-2, with 12 positions matching TRBD1. Germline lookup yields CDR1 ENHRY and CDR2 SYGVKD. The CDR3 consists of 15 residues. The V gene end was trimmed by 11 bases and the J gene end by 7 bases; junction bases not matched to a gene: 14. The CDR3, as DNA: TGTGCCGCTACCGGGACAGGGGGCTCGGTAGGTGGCTACACCTTC. Amino acids: CAATGTGGSVGGYTF.

The J gene is TRBJ2-7, the V gene TRBV19, with no clear D. The germline V gene has CDR1 LNHDA and CDR2 SQIVND (reference sequence). V was clipped by 4 bases and J by 6 bases, with 16 bases between them. The CDR3 totals 14 residues. CDR3 region: CASSTDWNLGEQYF. Here the CDR3 DNA reads TGTGCCAGTAGTACCGACTGGAACTTGGGCGAGCAGTACTTC.

The genes are TRBV30 and TRBJ2-2; no reliable D call. With 0 bases removed from V and 6 bases from J, the gap between germline ends came to 5 bases. CDR1 is GTSNPN, CDR2 SVGIG, per germline (reference sequence). The CDR3 contains 12 residues. The CDR3: CAWSVSSGELFF. The CDR3, as DNA: TGTGCCTGGAGTGTATCCTCCGGGGAGCTGTTTTTT.

CDR3 region: CASSFFPSGGDLNYGYTF. CDR3 DNA: TGCGCCAGCAGCTTCTTCCCAAGTGGAGGGGACCTAAACTATGGCTACACCTTC. The chain links TRBV5-1 to TRBJ1-2; the D gene is possibly TRBD1 (5 bases). Deletions cut 2 bases from V and 2 bases from J, with 22 bases between. The germline V gene encodes CDR1 SGHRS and CDR2 YFSETQ. This CDR3 region has 18 residues.

J is TRBJ2-1 and V is TRBV5-1, with D maybe TRBD1 (5 bases). This CDR3 comprises 14 residues. The germline gives CDR1 SGHRS, CDR2 YFSETQ. V was cut by 5 bases and J by 6 bases, with 15 bases left in between. The CDR3 region is CASSLSQGFNEQFF. In DNA, the CDR3 is TGCGCCAGCAGTTTGAGCCAGGGATTCAATGAGCAGTTCTTC.

This clone was seen a handful of times. This sample also contains other DNA sequences that code for the same CDR3. The chain couples TRBV9 to TRBJ2-7; 7 nucleotides line up with TRBD1. The germline V gene encodes CDR1 SGDLS and CDR2 YYNGEE. Trimming cost V 2 bases and J 0 bases; bases outside gene matches: 5. The CDR3 spans 15 residues. The CDR3 region is CASSVGTASSYEQYF. The CDR3 DNA is TGTGCCAGCAGCGTCGGGACAGCGAGCTCCTACGAGCAGTACTTC.

This clone showed up just once. The gene calls are TRBV10-2 and TRBJ2-1, with D possibly being TRBD2 (6 bases). CDR3 length equals 13 residues. The germline CDR1 and CDR2 sequences are WSHSY and SAAADI. The germline V and J ends were trimmed by 8 bases and 3 bases, with 11 bases remaining between them. The CDR3 protein is CASRDSSYNEQFF. For the CDR3, the DNA is TGCGCCAGCCGGGACTCCAGCTACAATGAGCAGTTCTTC.

This chain links TRBV30 with TRBJ1-1, with 8 positions matching TRBD1. J gave up 1 base and V 5 bases, and 3 bases lay outside the gene matches. CDR3 length: 13 residues. Germline V CDR1 and CDR2: GTSNPN, SVGIG (reference sequence). The CDR3 reads CAWSDRGNTEAFF. CDR3 nucleotide sequence: TGTGCCTGGTCTGACAGGGGGAACACTGAAGCTTTCTTT.

This chain connects TRBV28 to TRBJ1-1; 9 bases agree with TRBD1. V was pared by 5 bases and J by 6 bases, with 10 bases of the junction left unmatched. This CDR3 is built from 15 residues. The germline CDR1 and CDR2 sequences are MDHEN and SYDVKM. The CDR3 DNA reads as TGTGCCAGCAGTCCACGGACAGGGGTAGTCGCTGAAGCTTTCTTT. It is translated as CASSPRTGVVAEAFF.

This rearrangement joins TRBV2 to TRBJ1-2; D not resolved. Trimming removed 10 bases from V and 4 bases from J, with 7 bases in between. Per germline, CDR1 SNHLY and CDR2 FYNNEI. This CDR3 has 10 residues. In DNA, the CDR3 is TGTGCCACTCGCGGCTATGGCTACACCTTC. Its protein product is CATRGYGYTF.

J is TRBJ2-5 and V is TRBV19, with TRBD1 as a possible D gene (6 bases). The better agreement between TRBJ2-7 and the DNA end casts doubt on the J call. CDR3 length: 14 amino acids. Germline-derived CDR1 and CDR2 are LNHDA and SQIVND (reference sequence). CDR3 bases: TGTGCCAGTAGTATACAGGGGTTAGCCTACGAGCAGTACTTC. It specifies CASSIQGLAYEQYF.

The rearrangement joins TRBV19 to TRBJ1-1, with 7 bases identical to TRBD1. CDR1 LNHDA and CDR2 SQIVND come from the germline V gene (reference sequence). Trimming took 6 bases from V and 4 from J; bases not matched to a gene: 8. The CDR3 totals 14 residues. The chain's CDR3 is CASSVLAGGTEAFF. The CDR3 region has the DNA TGTGCCAGTAGCGTACTGGCAGGGGGCACTGAAGCTTTCTTT.

The chain couples TRBV19 to TRBJ1-3; no clear D gene. The CDR3 contains 17 residues. Germline loops: CDR1 LNHDA, CDR2 SQIVND (reference sequence). With 0 bases removed from V and 0 bases from J, the gap between germline ends came to 12 bases. CDR3 DNA sequence: TGTGCCAGTAGTATAGATCTTGGGCCGAACTCTGGAAACACCATATATTTT. Translated, it gives CASSIDLGPNSGNTIYF.

This chain uses TRBV4-1 with TRBJ1-3; D gene ambiguous. The length of the CDR3 is 14 residues. The V and J ends lost 4 bases and 2 bases respectively, with 9 bases between them. Germline-derived CDR1 and CDR2 are MGHRA and YSYEKL. DNA of the CDR3: TGCGCCAGCAGCCCATGGCAGGCTGGAAACACCATATATTTT. This encodes CASSPWQAGNTIYF.

The V gene is TRBV2, the J gene TRBJ2-7; 8 bases agree with TRBD1. The CDR3 is made up of 15 amino acids. Germline CDR1 reads SNHLY; CDR2 reads FYNNEI. V lost 4 bases and J lost 1; bases outside the gene matches: 6. DNA of the CDR3: TGTGCCAGCAGTGCCCAGGGGGCGAGTTCCTACGAGCAGTACTTC. Amino acid sequence: CASSAQGASSYEQYF. Together with reference TRBV2 and TRBJ2-7, the CDR3 gives the full variable domain: EPEVTQTPSHQVTQMGQEVILRCVPISNHLYFYWYRQILGQKVEFLVSFYNNEISEKSEIFDDQFSVERPDGSNFTLKIRSTKLEDSAMYFCASSAQGASSYEQYFGPGTRLTVT.

This clone came up a few times. V and J are TRBV11-2 and TRBJ1-3; TRBD1 aligns across 7 bases. V lost 7 bases, J lost 4 bases, and 7 bases stayed unmatched. Germline V gives CDR1 SGHAT, CDR2 FQNNGV. CDR3 length: 14 amino acids. CDR3 coding DNA: TGTGCCAGCACCGCGACAGGGTTCGGAAACACCATATATTTT. It codes for CASTATGFGNTIYF.

This sequence joins TRBV5-1 and TRBJ2-7; tentative D call: TRBD1 (6 bases). Germline lookup yields CDR1 SGHRS and CDR2 YFSETQ. V was trimmed by 5 bases and J by 2 bases, leaving 11 bases between them. There are 13 residues in the CDR3. The DNA of the CDR3 is TGCGCCAGCAGAGTGGACAGTACCTACGAGCAGTACTTC. Translation: CASRVDSTYEQYF.

CDR3 DNA: TGCAGCGTTTTTCGGGGAGGCCTGGACGAGCAGTACTTC. Encoded protein: CSVFRGGLDEQYF. This chain uses TRBV29-1 with TRBJ2-7, with D possibly TRBD2 on 6 matching bases. The CDR3 loop spans 13 amino acids. Germline values: CDR1 SQVTM, CDR2 ANQGSEA. The V gene lost 5 bases and the J gene lost 5 bases, with 16 bases spanning the gap.